These 5 T cell receptor beta chains originate from one sample sequenced in a study of identical twins. TCRdb re-analysed the 5' RACE reads in MiXCR, keeping a single row per CDR3 protein. The sample contains about 240,000 distinct CDR3 sequences, 6.5% to 9% of which appear only once. These sequences were also reported in another study, on yellow fever vaccine responses in identical twins.

Sequencing was carried out using CD8+ T cells sorted from blood. All receptors derive from a woman under 30 in good health.

The V call is TRBV5-1, the J call TRBJ2-5, with D perhaps matching TRBD2 (6 bases). Trimming took 3 bases from V and 5 from J, leaving 14 bases between them. CDR1 and CDR2 from the germline V gene are SGHRS and YFSETQ. CDR3 length: 14 amino acids. The CDR3 sequence: CASSSGWGDETQYF. The CDR3 DNA sequence: TGCGCCAGCAGCTCCGGATGGGGGGACGAGACCCAGTACTTC.

This clonotype was recorded a few times. V and J are TRBV4-1 and TRBJ2-5; 15 positions agree with TRBD2. The CDR3 extends over 18 amino acids. Germline-derived CDR1 and CDR2 are MGHRA and YSYEKL. V gave up 0 bases and J gave up 2 bases; unmatched junction bases: 4. The CDR3 DNA sequence: TGCGCCAGCAGCCAAGAAGGGACTAGCGGGGGGTATCAAGAGACCCAGTACTTC. As protein: CASSQEGTSGGYQETQYF.

This clonotype showed up many times. V usage is TRBV5-1 and J usage is TRBJ2-7; maybe TRBD2 (5 bases). Per the germline V gene, CDR1 is SGHRS and CDR2 is YFSETQ. This CDR3 region has 11 residues. V shed 4 bases and J shed 11 bases, with 13 bases lying between them. Here the CDR3 reads CASSPPRGKYV. CDR3 DNA sequence: TGCGCCAGCAGCCCACCCCGGGGAAAGTACGTC.

The chain links TRBV9 to TRBJ2-5, with TRBD2 identical over 10 bases. CDR1 and CDR2 from the germline V gene are SGDLS and YYNGEE. The J segment lost 5 bases and the V segment lost 2 bases, leaving 6 bases of the junction unmatched. This CDR3 comprises 15 residues. For the CDR3, the DNA is TGTGCCAGCAGCGTCCGAGCGGGGGGGCCGGAGACCCAGTACTTC. This translates into CASSVRAGGPETQYF.

The rearrangement links TRBV5-6 to TRBJ2-1, with 8 bases identical to TRBD2. From germline, CDR1 is SGHDT and CDR2 YYEEEE. The length of the CDR3 is 13 residues. The trim removed 4 bases at V and 6 bases at J, leaving 3 bases unmatched. The CDR3 loop is CASSLTSANEQFF. The CDR3 coding sequence is TGTGCCAGCAGCCTGACTAGCGCCAATGAGCAGTTCTTC.